The 3 T cell receptor beta chains given below trace back to one sample, sequenced in a study of cytomegalovirus exposure and HLA in healthy donors. In the PCR, 60 Vbeta and 13 Jbeta primers were used. Some clones are missing from TCRdb's copy, which holds only in-frame ones; the method was immunoSEQ multiplex PCR. The sample yields approximately 150,000 clones, approximately 78% seen once. Sequenced input: PBMCs. All receptors come from a man younger than 35 in good health and CMV-seropositive.

V gene TRBV2 combines with J gene TRBJ1-1; 9 bases map to TRBD1. After removal of 6 bases from V and 4 bases from J, the junction contained 12 bases not matched to a gene. This CDR3 contains 16 residues. Per germline, CDR1 SNHLY and CDR2 FYNNEI. CDR3 residues: CASRWDKGTGITEAFF. The CDR3 DNA is TGTGCCAGCAGATGGGATAAAGGGACAGGGATCACTGAAGCTTTCTTT.

The chain couples TRBV5-1 to TRBJ2-3; 8 positions match TRBD2. The CDR3 extends over 15 amino acids. The junction had 7 bases not matched to a gene; V was cut back by 0 bases and J by 7 bases. Germline CDR1 is SGHRS and CDR2 is YFSETQ. The DNA of the CDR3 is TGCGCCAGCAGCTTGGGATTAGCGGGATGGAATACGCAGTATTTT. This gives the protein CASSLGLAGWNTQYF.

The V and J genes are TRBV11-2 and TRBJ2-7; D is undetermined. V lost 6 bases to trimming and J lost 0 bases, with 9 bases between them. Germline-derived CDR1 and CDR2 are SGHAT and FQNNGV. This CDR3 comprises 13 residues. The DNA of the CDR3 is TGTGCCAGCAGATCTCGGGTCTCCTACGAGCAGTACTTC. Encoded protein: CASRSRVSYEQYF. Full variable domain (missing parts from reference TRBV11-2 and TRBJ2-7): EAGVAQSPRYKIIEKRQSVAFWCNPISGHATLYWYQQILGQGPKLLIQFQNNGVVDDSQLPKDRFSAERLKGVDSTLKIQPAKLEDSAVYLCASRSRVSYEQYFGPGTRLTVT.